Each of the 25 T cell receptor beta chains below was sequenced from the same sample in a study of cytotoxic CD8 clonotypes in ibrutinib-treated CLL (TCRdb year 2021). This specimen's time point label, per the study, means: 20 to 30 months on ibrutinib. Receptors were amplified or captured by the immunoSEQ multiplex PCR assay. TCRdb took this table from immuneACCESS and kept in-frame rearrangements with V and J called. Such tables lack part of the clones; where checked against another copy, unresolved V genes explain under half of the gap, and the rest is unexplained. Present in this sample are 150,000 to 250,000 clones, about 72% of which were seen just once. Clones ranked in the top ten supply under 15% of the sample. The source material was PBMCs, sampled after 24 months of ibrutinib treatment. The receptors shown here come from a human donor with chronic lymphocytic leukemia.

CDR3 loop: CASRLNPGASTQYF. CDR3 nucleotide sequence: TGTGCCAGCAGACTAAACCCAGGGGCGAGTACCCAGTATTTT. V and J are TRBV6-5 and TRBJ2-3, with D possibly TRBD1 on 6 matching bases. Germline V gene sequence: CDR1 MNHEY, CDR2 SVGAGI. V lost 6 bases and J lost 12, with 22 bases in between. This CDR3 has 14 amino acids.

V is TRBV11-2 and J is TRBJ2-1, with 8 bases matching TRBD2. V was clipped by 3 bases and J by 5 bases; unmatched bases: 6. This CDR3 comprises 15 residues. CDR1 SGHAT and CDR2 FQNNGV come from the germline V gene. The CDR3 reads CASSFSGSLDNEQFF. In nucleotides, the CDR3 is TGTGCCAGCAGCTTCAGCGGGAGCTTAGACAATGAGCAGTTCTTC. The entire variable domain, with the rest obtained from reference TRBV11-2 and TRBJ2-1, is as follows: EAGVAQSPRYKIIEKRQSVAFWCNPISGHATLYWYQQILGQGPKLLIQFQNNGVVDDSQLPKDRFSAERLKGVDSTLKIQPAKLEDSAVYLCASSFSGSLDNEQFFGPGTRLTVL.

The chain is built from TRBV30 and TRBJ2-5; the D is unclear. The CDR3 sequence is 11 residues long. Between the trimmed V and J ends, which lost 5 bases and 4 bases, there was a span of 8 bases. Germline V gene lookup returns CDR1 GTSNPN and CDR2 SVGIG (reference sequence). CDR3 sequence: CAWSPGETQYF. The CDR3, as DNA: TGTGCCTGGTCCCCGGGAGAGACCCAGTACTTC.

The V gene is TRBV2, the J gene TRBJ2-1; no clear D gene. The germline V gene encodes CDR1 SNHLY and CDR2 FYNNEI. The V end lost 0 bases, the J end lost 10 bases, and 7 bases lay between the germline ends. The CDR3 contains 12 residues. The CDR3 protein is CASSEARWEQFF. The CDR3 DNA reads as TGTGCCAGCAGTGAAGCCCGTTGGGAGCAGTTCTTC.

This chain's CDR3 is CASSFWGQGKETQYF. Written as DNA, the CDR3 is TGTGCCAGCAGCTTTTGGGGACAGGGGAAAGAGACCCAGTACTTC. This chain links TRBV7-2 with TRBJ2-5, with 10 bases matching TRBD1. The CDR3 sequence is 15 residues long. Per germline, CDR1 SGHTA and CDR2 FQGNSA. Trimming took 3 bases from V and 3 from J; bases not matched to a gene: 4. The full variable domain, its missing parts supplied by reference TRBV7-2 and TRBJ2-5, is GAGVSQSPSNKVTEKGKDVELRCDPISGHTALYWYRQSLGQGLEFLIYFQGNSAPDKSGLPSDRFSAERTGGSVSTLTIQRTQQEDSAVYLCASSFWGQGKETQYFGPGTRLLVL.

V is TRBV9 and J is TRBJ1-2; D not certain. CDR1 is SGDLS and CDR2 is YYNGEE in the germline V gene. The CDR3 loop spans 14 amino acids. The V gene lost 4 bases and the J gene lost 5 bases, with 15 bases spanning the gap. Here the CDR3 reads CASSSRSQEYGYTF. The CDR3 DNA is TGTGCCAGCAGCTCCCGTTCGCAGGAGTATGGCTACACCTTC.

The rearrangement joins TRBV5-6 to TRBJ2-7; TRBD2 might be the D (6 bases). Germline CDR1 is SGHDT and CDR2 is YYEEEE. This CDR3 spans 14 amino acids. V was clipped by 0 bases and J by 3 bases, with 10 bases between them. CDR3 nucleotide sequence: TGTGCCAGCAGCTTGGTCGGGAGAAGCTACGAGCAGTACTTC. This codes for CASSLVGRSYEQYF.

The chain combines TRBV6-5 with TRBJ2-7, with 11 bases matching TRBD1. The CDR3 runs to 15 residues. Germline-derived CDR1 and CDR2 are MNHEY and SVGAGI. With 1 base clipped from V and 2 bases from J, the junction kept 1 base outside the gene matches. CDR3 coding DNA: TGTGCCAGCAGTTACTGGGACAGGGGGACCTACGAGCAGTACTTC. Translation gives CASSYWDRGTYEQYF.

DNA of the CDR3: TGCGCCAGCAGCTTCTCCGGGAGCTACGAGCAGTACTTC. It yields the protein CASSFSGSYEQYF. This chain uses TRBV5-1 with TRBJ2-7; weak D call: TRBD2 (6 bases). The CDR3 has 13 amino acids. The V end was cut by 2 bases, the J end by 3 bases, with 9 bases between. Germline V gene data show CDR1 as SGHRS and CDR2 as YFSETQ.

J is TRBJ2-1 and V is TRBV29-1, with a tentative D call TRBD2 (6 bases). V lost 7 bases to trimming and J lost 3 bases, with 10 bases between them. The CDR3 loop spans 12 amino acids. CDR1 is SQVTM and CDR2 is ANQGSEA in the germline V gene. CDR3: CSGLGIYNEQFF. DNA for the CDR3: TGCAGCGGACTAGGAATCTACAATGAGCAGTTCTTC.

This clone has more than one count but fewer than ten. The V gene is TRBV11-2, the J gene TRBJ2-3, with 8 bases matching TRBD2. The CDR3 has 15 amino acids. CDR1 is SGHAT, CDR2 FQNNGV, per germline. Trimming took 1 base from V and 8 from J; bases not matched to a gene: 8. The CDR3 coding sequence is TGTGCCAGCAGCTTAGTCCCAGCGGGAGAGGGTACGCAGTATTTT. Translation: CASSLVPAGEGTQYF.

This clone was seen more than once but under ten times. This chain joins TRBV29-1 and TRBJ1-2; 7 positions match TRBD1. CDR3 length: 13 residues. Germline CDR1 SQVTM, CDR2 ANQGSEA. After removal of 4 bases from V and 7 bases from J, the junction contained 9 bases not matched to a gene. The CDR3 DNA is TGCAGCGTTGCGGTGGGTGGGACAGCTGGCTACACCTTC. It is translated as CSVAVGGTAGYTF. The entire variable domain, with the rest obtained from reference TRBV29-1 and TRBJ1-2, is as follows: SAVISQKPSRDICQRGTSLTIQCQVDSQVTMMFWYRQQPGQSLTLIATANQGSEATYESGFVIDKFPISRPNLTFSTLTVSNMSPEDSSIYLCSVAVGGTAGYTFGSGTRLTVV.

The chain uses TRBV28 and TRBJ2-7; the match to TRBD1 covers 7 bases. The CDR3 is 14 amino acids. J was trimmed by 4 bases and V by 5 bases; bases with no gene match: 8. The V gene's germline CDR1 is MDHEN and CDR2 SYDVKM. The chain's CDR3 is CASSHGTEPYEQYF. The CDR3 DNA reads as TGTGCCAGCAGTCATGGGACAGAACCTTACGAGCAGTACTTC. Full variable domain (remainder filled in from reference TRBV28 and TRBJ2-7): DVKVTQSSRYLVKRTGEKVFLECVQDMDHENMFWYRQDPGLGLRLIYFSYDVKMKEKGDIPEGYSVSREKKERFSLILESASTNQTSMYLCASSHGTEPYEQYFGPGTRLTVT.

The chain carries TRBV4-1 and TRBJ1-5, with 12 bases aligning to TRBD1. The CDR3 length is 15 residues. V shed 2 bases, J shed 7 bases, and the junction held 3 bases outside the gene matches. The germline CDR1 and CDR2 sequences are MGHRA and YSYEKL. The CDR3 nucleotides read TGCGCCAGCAGCCAAAGGGACAGGGGGCTGCAGCCCCAGCATTTT. It codes for CASSQRDRGLQPQHF.

The chain is built from TRBV27 and TRBJ1-2; 11 bases fit TRBD1. V was pared by 3 bases and J by 5 bases, with 2 bases of the junction left unmatched. CDR3 size: 14 residues. Germline values: CDR1 MNHEY, CDR2 SMNVEV (reference sequence). CDR3 nucleotide sequence: TGTGCCAGCAGTTTGGACAGGGGGCGGTATGGCTACACCTTC. Translated: CASSLDRGRYGYTF.

The gene calls are TRBV9 and TRBJ2-2; the D gene is possibly TRBD1 (6 bases). The germline gives CDR1 SGDLS, CDR2 YYNGEE. The CDR3 spans 14 residues. Trimming shortened V by 4 bases and J by 4 bases, and 11 bases separated the two germline ends. CDR3 loop: CASSQRTVTGELFF. The CDR3 coding sequence is TGTGCCAGCAGCCAACGGACAGTCACCGGGGAGCTGTTTTTT.

V usage is TRBV10-3 and J usage is TRBJ2-2; tentative D call: TRBD2 (6 bases). Per germline, CDR1 ENHRY and CDR2 SYGVKD. V was cut by 10 bases and J by 7 bases, with 22 bases left in between. The CDR3 runs 15 residues. CDR3 nucleotides: TGTGCCACCGCTTGGATTTTGGGGGGAGACGGGGAGCTGTTTTTT. It codes for CATAWILGGDGELFF.

The rearrangement joins TRBV7-2 to TRBJ2-1; tentative D call: TRBD2 (6 bases). Trimming took 3 bases from V and 4 from J, leaving 10 bases between them. Per germline, CDR1 SGHTA and CDR2 FQGNSA. The CDR3 spans 14 residues. CDR3 residues: CASSFPGGYNEQFF. Here the CDR3 DNA reads TGTGCCAGCAGCTTCCCTGGGGGGTACAATGAGCAGTTCTTC.

The rearrangement links TRBV10-3 to TRBJ2-3; a possible D gene is TRBD1 (6 bases). Germline V gene data show CDR1 as ENHRY and CDR2 as SYGVKD. This CDR3 is built from 15 residues. V gave up 4 bases and J gave up 0 bases, with 11 bases separating them. CDR3 protein: CAISAIGTSTDTQYF. The CDR3 DNA sequence: TGTGCCATCAGTGCCATTGGGACAAGCACAGATACGCAGTATTTT.

The chain combines TRBV7-2 with TRBJ1-3, with D maybe TRBD1 (6 bases). This CDR3 region has 18 residues. Germline assignment: CDR1 SGHTA and CDR2 FQGNSA. Trimming took off 5 bases at V and 2 bases at J, with 22 bases between the two ends. The CDR3 DNA reads TGTGCCAGCAGCCCTAAGGGGGGGTCCAGGGTGGCTGGAAACACCATATATTTT. Its protein product is CASSPKGGSRVAGNTIYF.

This clone was seen a handful of times. This specimen includes other DNA sequences encoding the same CDR3. V gene TRBV6-1 combines with J gene TRBJ1-5; a possible D gene is TRBD1 (6 bases). The germline V and J ends were trimmed by 6 bases and 4 bases, with 7 bases remaining between them. CDR1 is MNHNS and CDR2 is SASEGT in the germline V gene. CDR3 length: 12 amino acids. Written as DNA, the CDR3 is TGTGCCAGCAGGGACAGTAATCAGCCCCAGCATTTT. It specifies CASRDSNQPQHF.

The chain has TRBV5-4 and TRBJ2-3, with 7 bases that match TRBD1. This CDR3 has 15 residues. Germline trimming cut 4 bases from V and 1 base from J; bases unmatched to any gene: 6. The V gene's germline CDR1 is SGHNT and CDR2 YYREEE (reference sequence). The CDR3 protein is CASSAKGARTDTQYF. The CDR3 nucleotides read TGTGCCAGCAGCGCTAAGGGGGCGCGCACAGATACGCAGTATTTT.

This chain connects TRBV7-2 to TRBJ2-7; either TRBD1 or TRBD2 may fit D (5 bases each). V was cut by 5 bases and J by 4 bases, with 18 bases left in between. Germline CDR1 reads SGHTA; CDR2 reads FQGNSA. CDR3 length: 15 residues. The CDR3 spells CASSPGTDGRYEQYF. DNA for the CDR3: TGTGCCAGCAGCCCCGGGACCGACGGACGGTACGAGCAGTACTTC. Filled out from reference TRBV7-2 and TRBJ2-7, the complete variable domain reads GAGVSQSPSNKVTEKGKDVELRCDPISGHTALYWYRQSLGQGLEFLIYFQGNSAPDKSGLPSDRFSAERTGGSVSTLTIQRTQQEDSAVYLCASSPGTDGRYEQYFGPGTRLTVT.

The chain recombines TRBV11-2 with TRBJ2-1, with D possibly matching TRBD1 (5 bases). From germline, CDR1 is SGHAT and CDR2 FQNNGV. The CDR3 has 12 amino acids. Trimming cost V 5 bases and J 7 bases, with 9 bases left between them. This CDR3 is CASSVDRNEQFF. As DNA, the CDR3 is TGTGCCAGCAGCGTCGACAGAAATGAGCAGTTCTTC.

The chain links TRBV30 to TRBJ1-5; no reliable D call. CDR1 GTSNPN and CDR2 SVGIG come from the germline V gene (reference sequence). The CDR3 totals 13 residues. Deletions cut 0 bases from V and 6 bases from J, with 9 bases between. As DNA, the CDR3 is TGTGCCTGGAGTGTTGGGCTGAGTCAGCCCCAGCATTTT. It yields the protein CAWSVGLSQPQHF.